This T cell receptor (beta chain) is from a study of blood T cell repertoires in COVID-19. In the original processing: Nucleated cell counts were estimated from reference gene primer amplification. Clones were sequenced by immunoSEQ multiplex PCR, and TCRdb holds only the in-frame ones, with some missing. From that table come the V and J calls and clone size; the DNA was used to work out D and trimming. The sample lists almost 250,000 clones; more than 85% were seen once. Participants were aged about 18 to 100 years from 20 to 30 US areas. Cohort allocation depended upon clinical history that participants reported. Before being deemed recovered, Cohort 3 donors had two negative PCRs, clearance, or symptom resolution. CDR1 and CDR2 (germline): MNHEY, SVGAGI. The ends lost 6 bases at V and 4 bases at J; junction bases unmatched: 7. The CDR3 runs to 15 residues.

This clonotype originated in a woman aged 45-65 years who had recovered from COVID-19. The chain joins TRBV6-5 to TRBJ2-2; TRBD2 matches at 8 bases. Sample: PBMCs or T cells enriched from blood (not recorded which). CDR3 bases: TGTGCCAGCAGGATGACTAGCGCGGGCACCGGGGAGCTGTTTTTT. It codes for CASRMTSAGTGELFF.